This paragraph reports one TCR beta chain. This entry belongs to a study of blood T cell repertoires in COVID-19. Background on the study: In each case, the material was cDNA or gDNA derived from T cells, B-cell-depleted T cells, or PBMCs.

J lost 7 bases, V lost 5 bases, and 10 bases had no gene match. CDR3 length: 15 residues. In germline, CDR1 is LNHDA, CDR2 SQIVND (reference sequence). Measured with immunoSEQ multiplex PCR; TCRdb has only the in-frame clones, and not every one. Of around 82,000 clones listed, about 93% are singletons. This chain joins TRBV19 and TRBJ2-1, with 8 bases identical to TRBD1. The sequenced sample was peripheral blood. The clonotype was recovered from a human donor in a cohort sampled during active COVID-19. The CDR3 loop reads CASSEDRVGKNEQFF. CDR3 bases: TGTGCCAGTAGTGAGGACAGGGTCGGTAAGAATGAGCAGTTCTTC.